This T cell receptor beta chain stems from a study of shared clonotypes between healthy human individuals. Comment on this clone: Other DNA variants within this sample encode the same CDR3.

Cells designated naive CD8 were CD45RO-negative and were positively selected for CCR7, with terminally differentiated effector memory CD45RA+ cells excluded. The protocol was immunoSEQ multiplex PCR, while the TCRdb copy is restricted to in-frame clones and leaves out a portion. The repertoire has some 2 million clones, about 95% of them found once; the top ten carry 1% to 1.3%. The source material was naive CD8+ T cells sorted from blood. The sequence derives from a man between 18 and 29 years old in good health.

The CDR3 DNA follows: TGTGCCAGCAGCTTAGGGGGGGCGAACACTGAAGCTTTCTTT. It yields the protein CASSLGGANTEAFF. The chain couples TRBV7-9 to TRBJ1-1; a possible D gene is TRBD1 (6 bases). Germline V CDR1 and CDR2: SEHNR, FQNEAQ (reference sequence). The CDR3 sequence is 14 residues long. V lost 1 base and J lost 1, with 7 bases in between.